The 2 T cell receptor beta chains listed next were all sequenced from one sample in a study of read filtering for tumor transcriptome and immune sequencing. The library was built from 400 ng RNA with molecular barcoded adaptors for alpha/delta and beta/gamma chains. Each CDR3 protein gets one entry after TCRdb re-called the reads with MiXCR. Of tens of thousands of distinct CDR3 sequences listed, 20% to 25% are singletons. The specimen sequenced was a population of CD138-negative cells sorted from bone marrow. These receptors originate from a donor over 35 with multiple myeloma.

This clonotype occurred many times. V is TRBV18 and J is TRBJ2-5, with 10 bases aligning to TRBD1. In germline, CDR1 is KGHSH, CDR2 LQKENI. The trim removed 6 bases at V and 5 bases at J, leaving 6 bases unmatched. The length of the CDR3 is 14 residues. CDR3 sequence: CASSFDRGPETQYF. The CDR3 DNA reads TGTGCCAGCTCCTTCGACAGGGGGCCGGAGACCCAGTACTTC.

This clonotype was seen repeatedly, ten times or more. The V gene is TRBV4-1, the J gene TRBJ1-5, with unresolved D. The CDR3 has 15 residues. The V end was cut by 3 bases, the J end by 3 bases, with 12 bases between. Germline CDR1 and CDR2: MGHRA and YSYEKL. CDR3 in amino acids: CASSQLADYNQPQHF. For the CDR3, the DNA is TGCGCCAGCAGCCAGCTAGCGGATTACAATCAGCCCCAGCATTTT.